Below, 28 T cell receptor beta chains from the same sample are listed, as sequenced in a study of blood T cell repertoires in COVID-19. This table comes from immunoSEQ multiplex PCR, and its TCRdb copy is limited to in-frame clones, with some not included. The data hold about 160,000 clones, with approximately 85% observed a single time. The sequenced sample consisted of peripheral blood. These receptors were collected from an elderly man with COVID-19, enrolled during active disease.

J is TRBJ1-5 and V is TRBV7-2, with D unresolved. This CDR3 contains 13 residues. Germline V gene data show CDR1 as SGHTA and CDR2 as FQGNSA. V lost 6 bases and J lost 11, with 17 bases in between. The CDR3 protein is CASSPGREYAQHF. DNA of the CDR3: TGTGCCAGCAGTCCCGGGAGGGAGTATGCCCAGCATTTT. The variable domain in full, with the rest retrieved from reference TRBV7-2 and TRBJ1-5, is GAGVSQSPSNKVTEKGKDVELRCDPISGHTALYWYRQSLGQGLEFLIYFQGNSAPDKSGLPSDRFSAERTGGSVSTLTIQRTQQEDSAVYLCASSPGREYAQHFGDGTRLSIL.

The chain links TRBV11-3 to TRBJ2-5; 8 positions agree with TRBD2. The ends lost 4 bases at V and 4 bases at J; junction bases unmatched: 8. The CDR3 covers 15 residues. The germline V gene encodes CDR1 SGHNT and CDR2 YENEEA. In DNA, the CDR3 is TGTGCCAGCAGCTCGCACGGGGGGGCAAGAGAGACCCAGTACTTC. Its translation is CASSSHGGARETQYF.

In this sample, this clone turned up once. The chain has TRBV7-2 and TRBJ2-2, with D maybe TRBD2 (6 bases). V dropped 5 bases and J dropped 4 bases, with 14 bases sitting between them. This CDR3 spans 15 amino acids. From germline, CDR1 is SGHTA and CDR2 FQGNSA. The CDR3 region is CASSRSGTFTGELFF. The CDR3 region has the DNA TGTGCCAGCAGCCGTTCCGGGACTTTCACCGGGGAGCTGTTTTTT. Variable domain in full (rest from reference TRBV7-2 and TRBJ2-2): GAGVSQSPSNKVTEKGKDVELRCDPISGHTALYWYRQSLGQGLEFLIYFQGNSAPDKSGLPSDRFSAERTGGSVSTLTIQRTQQEDSAVYLCASSRSGTFTGELFFGEGSRLTVL.

This sequence joins TRBV10-3 and TRBJ1-5, with a weak D call TRBD1 (6 bases). The CDR3 has 14 residues. The V and J ends lost 6 bases and 2 bases respectively, with 11 bases between them. The germline gives CDR1 ENHRY, CDR2 SYGVKD. CDR3 region: CAISEGHRNQPQHF. In DNA, the CDR3 is TGTGCCATCAGCGAGGGACACCGCAATCAGCCCCAGCATTTT.

The chain links TRBV24-1 to TRBJ2-2; tentatively, D is TRBD1 (5 bases). Germline V gene lookup returns CDR1 KGHDR and CDR2 SFDVKD. The CDR3 totals 16 residues. The ends were cut back, 2 bases at V and 1 base at J, with 10 bases in the middle. This CDR3 is CATSDSRQGNTGELFF. In DNA form, the CDR3 reads TGTGCCACCAGTGATTCAAGGCAGGGGAACACCGGGGAGCTGTTTTTT.

This clone was observed a handful of times. The J gene is TRBJ1-4, the V gene TRBV29-1; maybe TRBD1 (6 bases). The CDR3 totals 12 residues. V lost 8 bases and J lost 6, with 13 bases in between. Germline CDR1 and CDR2: SQVTM and ANQGSEA. The CDR3 protein is CSISRGDEKLFF. The CDR3 DNA sequence: TGCAGCATAAGCAGGGGTGATGAAAAACTGTTTTTT. Based on the CDR3 plus reference TRBV29-1 and TRBJ1-4, the full variable domain is SAVISQKPSRDICQRGTSLTIQCQVDSQVTMMFWYRQQPGQSLTLIATANQGSEATYESGFVIDKFPISRPNLTFSTLTVSNMSPEDSSIYLCSISRGDEKLFFGSGTQLSVL.

The chain recombines TRBV3-1 (or the pseudogene TRBV3-2) with TRBJ1-2, with unresolved D. The V and J ends lost 2 bases and 6 bases respectively, with 10 bases between them. CDR3 length equals 13 residues. Germline values: CDR1 LGHDT, CDR2 YNNKEL (reference sequence). The CDR3 is CASSQLSQDGYTF. The DNA of the CDR3 is TGTGCCAGCAGCCAATTAAGTCAGGATGGCTACACCTTC.

The chain joins TRBV5-8 to TRBJ2-5, with D tentatively TRBD1 (6 bases). This CDR3 is 15 amino acids long. Trimming pared 4 bases from V and 1 base from J, leaving 14 bases between. Germline V gene lookup returns CDR1 SGHTS and CDR2 YDEGEE. CDR3 sequence: CASSGKGGFQETQYF. CDR3 nucleotides: TGTGCCAGCAGCGGGAAAGGGGGATTCCAAGAGACCCAGTACTTC.

V gene TRBV19 combines with J gene TRBJ1-5, with 8 positions matching TRBD1. V was pared by 5 bases and J by 1 base, with 10 bases of the junction left unmatched. This CDR3 region has 17 residues. The V gene's germline CDR1 is LNHDA and CDR2 SQIVND (reference sequence). The CDR3 nucleotides are TGTGCCAGTAGTCAAACTCGGACAGGGCAGAGCAATCAGCCCCAGCATTTT. Translating it yields CASSQTRTGQSNQPQHF.

V is TRBV5-6 and J is TRBJ1-1; D call uncertain. CDR1 SGHDT and CDR2 YYEEEE come from the germline V gene. The CDR3 contains 13 residues. Deletions cut 2 bases from V and 6 bases from J, with 11 bases between. The CDR3 here is CASSLSRIPEAFF. For the CDR3, the DNA is TGTGCCAGCAGCTTATCTAGAATACCTGAAGCTTTCTTT.

The chain employs TRBV7-3 and TRBJ1-3; D uncertain. V shed 5 bases and J shed 0 bases, with 14 bases lying between them. This CDR3 comprises 16 residues. Germline CDR1 reads SGHTA; CDR2 reads FQGTGA. The CDR3 here is CASSPRRADSGNTIYF. CDR3 DNA: TGTGCCAGCAGCCCACGTCGAGCCGACTCTGGAAACACCATATATTTT.

The V gene is TRBV5-1, the J gene TRBJ2-3; TRBD2 matches 12 bases. The CDR3 has 16 amino acids. The V gene's germline CDR1 is SGHRS and CDR2 YFSETQ. Unmatched junction bases numbered 8, after V lost 3 bases and J lost 6 bases. The CDR3 nucleotides read TGCGCCAGCAGCTCGGACGGACTAGCGGGGACCGATACGCAGTATTTT. This codes for CASSSDGLAGTDTQYF.

The chain is built from TRBV5-1 and TRBJ2-3, with TRBD2 matching 7 bases. Looked up from germline, CDR1 is SGHRS and CDR2 is YFSETQ. CDR3 length equals 15 residues. The V and J ends lost 3 bases and 3 bases, in that order; junction bases with no gene match: 7. CDR3 loop: CASSSGGRGTDTQYF. As DNA, the CDR3 is TGCGCCAGCAGCTCGGGGGGAAGGGGAACAGATACGCAGTATTTT. Based on the CDR3 plus reference TRBV5-1 and TRBJ2-3, the full variable domain is KAGVTQTPRYLIKTRGQQVTLSCSPISGHRSVSWYQQTPGQGLQFLFEYFSETQRNKGNFPGRFSGRQFSNSRSEMNVSTLELGDSALYLCASSSGGRGTDTQYFGPGTRLTVL.

Concerning this clone itself: One end of the junction does not line up with germline, which may come from a read error. The gene calls are TRBV6-2 or TRBV6-3 and TRBJ2-3; D not resolved. Germline V CDR1 and CDR2: MNHEY, SVGEGT. This CDR3 region has 15 residues. CDR3 nucleotide sequence: TGTGCCAGCAGTTACTCGAAACAGTTATTAGATGCGCAGTATTTT. As protein: CASSYSKQLLDAQYF.

The chain links TRBV3-1 (or the pseudogene TRBV3-2) to TRBJ2-1; possible D gene TRBD1, 5 bases. Between the trimmed V and J ends, which lost 2 bases and 2 bases, there was a span of 7 bases. Germline lookup yields CDR1 LGHDT and CDR2 YNNKEL (reference sequence). The CDR3 loop spans 14 amino acids. CDR3 in amino acids: CASSQQGPYNEQFF. The CDR3 nucleotides are TGTGCCAGCAGCCAACAGGGTCCCTACAATGAGCAGTTCTTC.

J is TRBJ2-7 and V is TRBV24-1; possible D gene TRBD1, 6 bases. CDR1 is KGHDR and CDR2 is SFDVKD in the germline V gene. The CDR3 totals 11 residues. The V end was cut by 4 bases, the J end by 10 bases, with 10 bases between. The CDR3 is CATSEGTIQYF. As DNA, the CDR3 is TGTGCCACCAGTGAAGGGACAATCCAGTACTTC.

This chain connects TRBV15 to TRBJ1-5; 8 bases map to TRBD1. Per the germline V gene, CDR1 is LNHNV and CDR2 is YYDKDF (reference sequence). The CDR3 has 16 residues. The V and J ends lost 0 bases and 4 bases, in that order; junction bases with no gene match: 5. The CDR3 DNA sequence: TGTGCCACCAGCAGAGAGGGACAGGCACCAAATCAGCCCCAGCATTTT. Protein sequence: CATSREGQAPNQPQHF.

This clone was seen a handful of times. The chain combines TRBV19 with TRBJ2-2; maybe TRBD2 (7 bases). V was shortened by 5 bases and J by 4 bases, with 14 bases between the two germline ends. The CDR3 covers 15 residues. Germline assignment: CDR1 LNHDA and CDR2 SQIVND (reference sequence). CDR3 bases: TGTGCCAGTAGTGCCCGAGGGGGGGCCACCGGGGAGCTGTTTTTT. Protein: CASSARGGATGELFF.

V gene TRBV5-6 combines with J gene TRBJ2-7, with D uncertain. V gave up 4 bases and J gave up 3 bases, with 11 bases separating them. CDR1 and CDR2 (germline): SGHDT, YYEEEE. This CDR3 has 13 amino acids. The CDR3 here is CASSLSGHYEQYF. CDR3 in DNA: TGTGCCAGCAGCCTATCGGGTCACTACGAGCAGTACTTC.

This chain uses TRBV19 with TRBJ2-2; D possibly corresponds to TRBD1 (5 bases). Trimming pared 2 bases from V and 2 bases from J, leaving 9 bases between. Germline CDR1 and CDR2: LNHDA and SQIVND (reference sequence). This CDR3 has 15 amino acids. CDR3 nucleotides: TGTGCCAGTAGTATATTAGGGGCTAACACCGGGGAGCTGTTTTTT. Translated: CASSILGANTGELFF.

The chain couples TRBV7-2 to TRBJ1-2, with 7 positions matching TRBD1. This CDR3 has 15 residues. Looked up from germline, CDR1 is SGHTA and CDR2 is FQGNSA. Trimming at V came to 2 bases and at J to 7 bases, leaving 10 bases not matched to a gene. The CDR3 nucleotides read TGTGCCAGCAGCTTAAGAGCTACAGGGGTGGGTGGCTACACCTTC. The encoded protein is CASSLRATGVGGYTF.

This clone came up once. The gene calls are TRBV27 and TRBJ2-1; tentatively, D is TRBD1 (6 bases). The CDR3 covers 17 residues. CDR1 and CDR2 (germline): MNHEY, SMNVEV (reference sequence). The V and J ends lost 5 bases and 4 bases respectively, with 21 bases between them. CDR3 sequence (DNA): TGTGCCAGCAGTACTACCCGGACAGTAACTGGTTACAATGAGCAGTTCTTC. Translated, it gives CASSTTRTVTGYNEQFF.

The rearrangement links TRBV15 to TRBJ1-2; D ambiguous. Germline V gene lookup returns CDR1 LNHNV and CDR2 YYDKDF (reference sequence). The CDR3 runs 14 residues. V was shortened by 0 bases and J by 7 bases, with 12 bases between the two germline ends. The CDR3 nucleotides are TGTGCCACCAGCAGAGATTCGGGAGGGCCTGGCTACACCTTC. Its protein is CATSRDSGGPGYTF.

This rearrangement joins TRBV12-3 or TRBV12-4 to TRBJ2-1, with 11 positions matching TRBD1. Germline trimming cut 6 bases from V and 9 bases from J; bases unmatched to any gene: 4. The CDR3 sequence is 13 residues long. The CDR3 DNA reads as TGTGCCAGCAGCCCGGGACAGGGGGTTGAGCAGTTCTTC. This encodes CASSPGQGVEQFF.

This chain joins TRBV6-5 and TRBJ1-2, with D possibly matching TRBD1 (5 bases). The CDR3 totals 14 residues. Germline V gives CDR1 MNHEY, CDR2 SVGAGI. Trimming pared 5 bases from V and 3 bases from J, leaving 13 bases between. CDR3 protein: CASSQTKTDYGYTF. The CDR3 nucleotides read TGTGCCAGCAGTCAGACGAAGACAGACTATGGCTACACCTTC.

The rearrangement joins TRBV11-1 to TRBJ2-3; D might be TRBD1 (5 bases). Trimming stripped 0 bases from V and 4 bases from J, with 14 bases between. Germline V CDR1 and CDR2: SGHAT, FQDESV (reference sequence). The CDR3 consists of 16 residues. Here the CDR3 DNA reads TGTGCCAGCAGCTTAGCCCAGGGCCTCTCCCCAGATACGCAGTATTTT. This encodes CASSLAQGLSPDTQYF.

The chain is built from TRBV28 and TRBJ1-4, with TRBD1 matching 8 bases. V gave up 5 bases and J gave up 7 bases; unmatched junction bases: 9. The CDR3 totals 15 residues. Germline V lookup: CDR1 MDHEN, CDR2 SYDVKM. The CDR3 bases are TGTGCCAGCAGTCCGTTGACAGGGGCGCTTGAAAAACTGTTTTTT. This sequence encodes CASSPLTGALEKLFF.

A word on this clone: The identical CDR3 is also encoded by other nucleotide sequences in the sample. The chain is built from TRBV5-5 and TRBJ1-6; the D gene is possibly TRBD1 (5 bases). Germline CDR1 is SGHKS and CDR2 is YYEKEE (reference sequence). Trimming stripped 1 base from V and 8 bases from J, with 16 bases between. The CDR3 totals 16 residues. CDR3 residues: CASSLSPGRGDSPLHF. The CDR3 DNA sequence: TGTGCCAGCAGCTTGTCGCCAGGGAGGGGTGATTCACCCCTCCACTTT.